A selection of T cell receptor beta chains follows, all from one sample in a study of PD-L1 blockade in urothelial cancer. Sequencing used immunoSEQ multiplex PCR; TCRdb keeps in-frame clones, though not all of them. The sample contains about 72,000 clones, approximately 86% of which appear only once. This material consisted of PBMCs, taken around atezolizumab (anti-PD-L1) treatment. The receptor source for this set is a man in his sixties with urothelial cancer. The CDR3 runs from the conserved cysteine through the conserved F or W. Fields, in order: clone size, D gene, V gene, J gene, CDR3 protein, CDR3 DNA. The D gene is left open where the match is weak. The size of a clone is reported for some rows only, either as once, few or many, or as a class for expanded clones.

>-|-|TRBV14|TRBJ2-2
CASSQRGQGGRTGELFF
TGTGCCAGCAGTCAAAGAGGCCAGGGGGGAAGGACCGGGGAGCTGTTTTTT
>-|-|TRBV29-1|TRBJ2-3
CSVGGLEPDTQYF
TGCAGCGTTGGGGGACTGGAACCAGATACGCAGTATTTT
>-|-|TRBV2|TRBJ1-1
CASRDRINTEAFF
TGTGCCAGCAGGGACAGAATAAACACTGAAGCTTTCTTT
>-|-|TRBV9|TRBJ1-2
CASSGGGQSYTF
TGTGCCAGCAGCGGGGGTGGACAAAGCTACACCTTC
>-|-|TRBV27|TRBJ2-7
CASSLRAGAFYEQYF
TGTGCCAGCAGTTTAAGGGCAGGGGCCTTCTACGAGCAGTACTTC
>-|TRBD1|TRBV5-1|TRBJ2-2
CASSLGDRPTGELFF
TGCGCCAGCAGCTTGGGGGACAGACCCACCGGGGAGCTGTTTTTT
>few|-|TRBV6-6|TRBJ1-1
CASSDTRDTAEAFF
TGTGCCAGCAGTGACACCCGGGACACGGCGGAAGCTTTCTTT
>-|TRBD1|TRBV11-2|TRBJ2-5
CASSPTTGAETQYF
TGTGCCAGCAGCCCAACGACAGGGGCAGAGACCCAGTACTTC
>-|TRBD2|TRBV4-2|TRBJ2-1
CASSQDPAGAREQFF
TGTGCCAGCAGCCAAGATCCAGCGGGGGCGCGTGAGCAGTTCTTC
>once|TRBD2|TRBV14|TRBJ2-1
CASSQAPRTGGLSYNEQFF
TGTGCCAGCAGCCAAGCTCCAAGAACGGGGGGGCTGTCCTACAATGAGCAGTTCTTC
>-|TRBD2|TRBV11-2|TRBJ2-1
CASRLAGDYNEQFF
TGTGCCAGCAGATTAGCGGGGGACTACAATGAGCAGTTCTTC
>-|TRBD2|TRBV19|TRBJ2-5
CASSPRTSGGHQETQYF
TGTGCCAGTAGTCCGAGGACTAGCGGGGGCCACCAAGAGACCCAGTACTTC
>-|-|TRBV18|TRBJ1-1
CASSPQPGFDTEAFF
TGTGCCAGCTCACCACAGCCAGGGTTCGACACTGAAGCTTTCTTT
>-|TRBD2|TRBV7-9|TRBJ2-7
CASSFDRGGSTF
TGTGCCAGCAGCTTCGACCGGGGGGGCTCGACCTTC
>-|-|TRBV18|TRBJ1-1
CASSPRRQGMNTEAFF
TGTGCCAGCTCACCACGACGCCAGGGAATGAACACTGAAGCTTTCTTT
>-|-|TRBV30|TRBJ1-1
CAWSIRGNTEAFF
TGTGCCTGGAGTATTAGGGGGAACACTGAAGCTTTCTTT
>-|-|TRBV29-1|TRBJ1-5
CSVSLGGINQPQHF
TGCAGCGTTAGTCTAGGGGGAATCAATCAGCCCCAGCATTTT
>-|TRBD1|TRBV12-5|TRBJ1-2
CASGRTGQGPRSNYGYTF
TGTGCTAGTGGCCGCACCGGACAGGGGCCCCGCTCTAACTATGGCTACACCTTC
>-|TRBD2|TRBV7-3|TRBJ2-1
CASSLSPASGGYNEQFF
TGTGCCAGCAGCTTAAGCCCCGCTAGCGGGGGCTACAATGAGCAGTTCTTC
>-|-|TRBV7-2|TRBJ1-1
CASSQDRNTEAFF
TGTGCCAGCAGCCAGGACAGAAACACTGAAGCTTTCTTT
>once|TRBD1|TRBV7-8|TRBJ2-5
CASSLDRNQETQYF
TGTGCCAGCAGTTTGGACAGGAATCAAGAGACCCAGTACTTC
>once|-|TRBV5-5|TRBJ2-7
CASSPLPERYEQYF
TGTGCCAGCAGCCCACTTCCGGAGAGGTACGAGCAGTACTTC
>-|TRBD2|TRBV7-3|TRBJ2-1
CASSPRGSGGANEQFF
TGTGCCAGCAGCCCCAGGGGTAGCGGGGGGGCTAATGAGCAGTTCTTC
>-|TRBD1|TRBV11-3|TRBJ2-2
CASSHRDRNTGELFF
TGTGCCAGCAGCCACCGGGACAGGAACACCGGGGAGCTGTTTTTT
>-|TRBD2|TRBV6-5|TRBJ2-1
CASHRTSGGRNEQFF
TGTGCCAGCCATAGAACTAGCGGGGGGCGTAATGAGCAGTTCTTC
>-|TRBD2|TRBV7-3|TRBJ2-2
CASSLRGGTGELFF
TGTGCCAGCAGCTTGCGGGGGGGCACCGGGGAGCTGTTTTTT
>-|-|TRBV28|TRBJ1-1
CASTRNTEAFF
TGTGCCAGCACCAGGAACACTGAAGCTTTCTTT
>-|-|TRBV27|TRBJ1-6
CASRDDRNNSPLHF
TGTGCCAGCAGAGACGACAGGAATAATTCACCCCTCCACTTT
>-|TRBD2|TRBV19|TRBJ2-2
CASSLKRGGLIGELFF
TGTGCCAGTAGTTTGAAGCGGGGGGGCCTTATCGGGGAGCTGTTTTTT
>-|-|TRBV2|TRBJ1-3
CASAPARGGNTIYF
TGTGCCAGCGCCCCAGCGAGAGGAGGAAACACCATATATTTT
>-|-|TRBV13|TRBJ2-1
CASSGWGERTYNEQFF
TGTGCCAGCAGCGGGTGGGGGGAACGGACCTACAATGAGCAGTTCTTC
>-|-|TRBV7-8|TRBJ2-5
CASERGRTQETQYF
TGTGCCAGCGAAAGGGGGAGAACCCAAGAGACCCAGTACTTC
>-|-|TRBV6-5|TRBJ1-3
CASSYSNRNSGNTIYF
TGTGCCAGCAGTTACTCGAACAGGAACTCTGGAAACACCATATATTTT
>-|-|TRBV4-1|TRBJ2-6
CASSQVLRRESSGANVLTF
TGCGCCAGCAGCCAGGTCTTACGGAGGGAGAGCTCTGGGGCCAACGTCCTGACTTTC
>-|-|TRBV7-6|TRBJ1-1
CASSRSRGDEAFF
TGTGCCAGCAGCCGGAGCAGGGGTGATGAAGCTTTCTTT
>-|-|TRBV9|TRBJ1-2
CASSGGQYGYTF
TGTGCCAGCAGCGGTGGACAGTATGGCTACACCTTC
>-|TRBD1|TRBV7-9|TRBJ2-1
CASNTDYGTGRVDEQFF
TGTGCCAGCAATACCGACTACGGGACAGGGAGGGTGGATGAGCAGTTCTTC
>-|-|TRBV10-1|TRBJ1-1
CASSARQNTEAFF
TGCGCCAGCAGTGCCCGACAGAACACTGAAGCTTTCTTT
>-|-|TRBV13|TRBJ2-4
CASSIRRGTKNIQYF
TGTGCCAGCAGCATTCGAAGGGGGACCAAAAACATTCAGTACTTC
>-|TRBD2|TRBV7-2|TRBJ2-1
CASSQSGGARRDEQFF
TGTGCCAGCAGCCAAAGCGGGGGGGCCCGAAGGGATGAGCAGTTCTTC
>-|TRBD1|TRBV9|TRBJ2-7
CASSVAGTGGSYEQYF
TGTGCCAGCAGCGTAGCTGGGACAGGGGGCTCCTACGAGCAGTACTTC
>-|-|TRBV5-6|TRBJ1-3
CASSYRASSGNTIYF
TGTGCCAGCAGCTACAGGGCGAGCTCTGGAAACACCATATATTTT
>-|TRBD1|TRBV30|TRBJ2-7
CAYGDSLPYEQYF
TGTGCCTACGGGGACAGCCTCCCCTACGAGCAGTACTTC
>-|TRBD1|TRBV7-8|TRBJ2-3
CASSYRDSLTSTDTQYF
TGTGCCAGCAGCTACCGGGACAGCCTAACTAGCACAGATACGCAGTATTTT
>-|TRBD2|TRBV7-9|TRBJ2-2
CASSPGGTGELFF
TGTGCCAGCAGTCCGGGGGGAACCGGGGAGCTGTTTTTT
>-|-|TRBV5-1|TRBJ2-3
CASSPRDLDTQYF
TGCGCCAGCAGCCCCAGGGATTTGGATACGCAGTATTTT
>-|TRBD1|TRBV19|TRBJ1-4
CASATTGINEKLFF
TGTGCCAGTGCTACGACAGGGATTAATGAAAAACTGTTTTTT
>-|TRBD2|TRBV11-3|TRBJ2-1
CASSPGLAGGNEQFF
TGTGCCAGCAGCCCCGGACTAGCGGGGGGCAATGAGCAGTTCTTC
>-|-|TRBV7-2|TRBJ2-3
CASTLDSSTDTQYF
TGTGCCAGCACCCTTGACAGTAGCACAGATACGCAGTATTTT
>-|-|TRBV9|TRBJ2-7
CASSVGRRGLYEQYF
TGTGCCAGCAGCGTAGGTCGTCGAGGCTTGTACGAGCAGTACTTC
>-|TRBD1|TRBV19|TRBJ2-5
CASSGTGVETQYF
TGTGCCTCCTCGGGGACAGGGGTAGAGACCCAGTACTTC
>few|-|TRBV6-5|TRBJ1-1
CASSFRERTTEAFF
TGTGCCAGCAGTTTTCGAGAAAGAACCACTGAAGCTTTCTTT
>-|-|TRBV2|TRBJ1-3
CASSDLAGRNTIYF
TGTGCCAGCAGTGACCTGGCAGGGAGGAACACCATATATTTT
>-|TRBD1|TRBV9|TRBJ1-6
CASSARTGDNSPLHF
TGTGCCAGCAGCGCCCGGACAGGGGATAATTCACCCCTCCACTTT
>-|TRBD1|TRBV5-4|TRBJ1-2
CASSRVPGQGGGYTF
TGTGCCAGCAGCCGCGTCCCGGGACAGGGTGGGGGCTACACCTTC
>few|TRBD2|TRBV7-9|TRBJ2-5
CASSLLAGGPRETQYF
TGTGCCAGCAGCTTACTAGCGGGGGGTCCCCGGGAGACCCAGTACTTC
>-|-|TRBV19|TRBJ1-1
CASSIFVRPRENTEAFF
TGTGCCAGTAGTATTTTTGTGAGGCCCCGGGAGAACACTGAAGCTTTCTTT
>-|TRBD1|TRBV28|TRBJ2-2
CASIQGGQGWIVAVGSKWTGELFF
TGTGCCAGCATCCAAGGGGGACAGGGTTGGATCGTAGCGGTTGGATCAAAGTGGACCGGGGAGCTGTTTTTT